These 26 T cell receptor beta chains were all obtained from the same sample, sequenced in a study of PD-L1 blockade in urothelial cancer. Documented time point: peripheral blood 6 weeks after treatment start. Using immunoSEQ multiplex PCR, the repertoire was profiled, and TCRdb retains in-frame clones only, with some absent. The sample holds more than 40,000 clones, about 80% seen once. The sequences come from PBMCs, collected around atezolizumab (anti-PD-L1) treatment. The source is a man in his 60s with urothelial cancer.

This clone was counted once. The rearrangement uses TRBV5-5 and TRBJ2-7, with TRBD2 as a possible D gene (5 bases). This CDR3 spans 16 amino acids. Germline loops: CDR1 SGHKS, CDR2 YYEKEE (reference sequence). Trimming cost V 3 bases and J 0 bases, with 16 bases left between them. In DNA, the CDR3 is TGTGCCAGCAGCTCCGAATTGAGGACTGGCTCCTACGAGCAGTACTTC. Its translation: CASSSELRTGSYEQYF.

The gene calls are TRBV7-3 and TRBJ2-1, with a possible D match to TRBD2 (7 bases). CDR1 and CDR2 (germline): SGHTA, FQGTGA. The CDR3 covers 14 residues. Deletions cut 5 bases from V and 9 bases from J, with 17 bases between. The CDR3 sequence: CASSPLGGHSEQFF. Written as DNA, the CDR3 is TGTGCCAGCAGCCCCCTGGGGGGGCATAGTGAGCAGTTCTTC.

V and J are TRBV2 and TRBJ1-5; D is perhaps TRBD1 (5 bases). The CDR3 contains 14 residues. CDR1 is SNHLY and CDR2 is FYNNEI in the germline V gene. The germline V and J ends were trimmed by 7 bases and 8 bases, with 18 bases remaining between them. CDR3 nucleotides: TGTGCCAGCACCTCATCCAGGGAAATCGAGCCCCAGCATTTT. Its protein product is CASTSSREIEPQHF.

This clone was detected a few times. The chain carries TRBV19 and TRBJ1-5; D might be TRBD1 (6 bases). V lost 5 bases and J lost 4, with 9 bases in between. CDR1 and CDR2 from the germline V gene are LNHDA and SQIVND (reference sequence). The length of the CDR3 is 13 residues. This CDR3 reads CASSGDTNQPQHF. CDR3 nucleotides: TGTGCCAGTAGTGGGGACACTAATCAGCCCCAGCATTTT.

The chain links TRBV12-5 to TRBJ2-1; 8 bases are shared with TRBD2. With 8 bases clipped from V and 2 bases from J, the junction kept 2 bases outside the gene matches. CDR1 is LGHNT, CDR2 FRNRAP, per germline. The CDR3 has 13 amino acids. CDR3 region: CASRGGPYNEQFF. The DNA for the CDR3 is TGTGCTAGTCGGGGGGGTCCCTACAATGAGCAGTTCTTC. The whole variable domain, remainder taken from reference TRBV12-5 and TRBJ2-1, is DARVTQTPRHKVTEMGQEVTMRCQPILGHNTVFWYRQTMMQGLELLAYFRNRAPLDDSGMPKDRFSAEMPDATLATLKIQPSEPRDSAVYFCASRGGPYNEQFFGPGTRLTVL.

The V call is TRBV6-6, the J call TRBJ1-2, with 11 bases aligning to TRBD1. Germline V gene sequence: CDR1 MNHNY, CDR2 SVGAGI (reference sequence). Trimming cost V 5 bases and J 12 bases; bases outside gene matches: 8. The CDR3 is 13 amino acids. CDR3 sequence: CASSPRTGGDDTF. The DNA for the CDR3 is TGTGCCAGCAGTCCACGGACAGGGGGCGACGACACCTTC.

This clone showed up just once. The chain employs TRBV28 and TRBJ1-2, with a tentative D call TRBD1 (6 bases). Germline V lookup: CDR1 MDHEN, CDR2 SYDVKM. CDR3 length equals 14 residues. V was shortened by 7 bases and J by 0 bases, with 12 bases between the two germline ends. The CDR3 nucleotides are TGTGCCAGCACCTCCGGGACACCTAACTATGGCTACACCTTC. Encoded protein: CASTSGTPNYGYTF.

This chain uses TRBV7-2 with TRBJ1-5; D possibly corresponds to TRBD1 (5 bases). CDR1 is SGHTA and CDR2 is FQGNSA in the germline V gene. Trimming stripped 1 base from V and 0 bases from J, with 7 bases between. CDR3 length: 15 amino acids. CDR3 coding DNA: TGTGCCAGCAGCTTAGGACAGAGTAGCAATCAGCCCCAGCATTTT. This gives the protein CASSLGQSSNQPQHF.

This chain connects TRBV2 to TRBJ1-1, with TRBD1 matching over 12 bases. J was trimmed by 3 bases and V by 5 bases; bases with no gene match: 7. The CDR3 extends over 16 amino acids. CDR1 and CDR2 from the germline V gene are SNHLY and FYNNEI. CDR3 region: CASSPGTGGYDTEAFF. The DNA for the CDR3 is TGTGCCAGCAGTCCCGGGACAGGGGGCTATGACACTGAAGCTTTCTTT.

The J gene is TRBJ2-2, the V gene TRBV19; D unclear. In germline, CDR1 is LNHDA, CDR2 SQIVND (reference sequence). Trimming took off 3 bases at V and 6 bases at J, with 11 bases between the two ends. CDR3 size: 14 residues. The CDR3 region has the DNA TGTGCCAGTAGTATTGGCCCGCTCCCCGGGGAGCTGTTTTTT. Protein product: CASSIGPLPGELFF.

V is TRBV4-1 and J is TRBJ2-3, with 14 nucleotides matching TRBD2. Germline CDR1 reads MGHRA; CDR2 reads YSYEKL. With V trimmed by 0 bases and J by 1 base, 9 bases remained unmatched. This CDR3 contains 20 residues. CDR3 sequence: CASSQESRTSGGPGTDTQYF. The CDR3 DNA sequence: TGCGCCAGCAGCCAAGAATCCCGGACTAGCGGGGGGCCAGGCACAGATACGCAGTATTTT.

The chain employs TRBV5-1 and TRBJ2-1, with D unresolved. The germline V gene has CDR1 SGHRS and CDR2 YFSETQ. This CDR3 comprises 15 residues. Trimming left V 0 bases short and J 4 bases short, with 11 bases between. The CDR3 DNA reads as TGCGCCAGCAGCTTGGCCTTTATCGAGTACAATGAGCAGTTCTTC. Amino acid sequence: CASSLAFIEYNEQFF.

The chain carries TRBV21-1 and TRBJ1-5; the listed D gene, TRBD1, was not tested against the DNA. TRBV21-1 corresponds to a pseudogene. The CDR3 is 19 amino acids. The CDR3 loop is CASSKERTGGAILNQPQHF. The CDR3 DNA reads TGTGCCAGCAGCAAAGAAAGGACAGGGGGGGCTATTTTGAATCAGCCCCAGCATTTT.

This rearrangement joins TRBV19 to TRBJ1-1; no clear D gene. CDR3 length equals 12 residues. The germline CDR1 and CDR2 sequences are LNHDA and SQIVND (reference sequence). V lost 6 bases and J lost 2, with 7 bases in between. CDR3 residues: CASRVANTEAFF. CDR3 DNA: TGTGCCAGTAGAGTGGCCAACACTGAAGCTTTCTTT.

V is TRBV2 and J is TRBJ1-6, with D possibly being TRBD1 (5 bases). The germline V and J ends were trimmed by 5 bases and 7 bases, with 12 bases remaining between them. CDR1 and CDR2 from the germline V gene are SNHLY and FYNNEI. CDR3 size: 14 residues. The CDR3 region is CASSIGAGNSPLHF. In DNA form, the CDR3 reads TGTGCCAGCAGTATTGGGGCGGGAAATTCACCCCTCCACTTT. The whole variable domain, remainder taken from reference TRBV2 and TRBJ1-6, is EPEVTQTPSHQVTQMGQEVILRCVPISNHLYFYWYRQILGQKVEFLVSFYNNEISEKSEIFDDQFSVERPDGSNFTLKIRSTKLEDSAMYFCASSIGAGNSPLHFGNGTRLTVT.

V is TRBV9 and J is TRBJ2-1; D is uncertain. The CDR3 spans 12 residues. Trimming shortened V by 3 bases and J by 9 bases, and 10 bases separated the two germline ends. Germline V gene sequence: CDR1 SGDLS, CDR2 YYNGEE. CDR3 sequence: CASSAGATEQFF. CDR3 in DNA: TGTGCCAGCAGCGCCGGAGCAACTGAGCAGTTCTTC.

V is TRBV15 and J is TRBJ2-7; D is possibly TRBD1 (6 bases). Trimming cost V 5 bases and J 0 bases, with 11 bases left between them. The CDR3 contains 14 residues. Germline CDR1 reads LNHNV; CDR2 reads YYDKDF (reference sequence). The CDR3 sequence: CATSSRTDSYEQYF. DNA for the CDR3: TGTGCCACCAGCTCTCGGACAGACTCCTACGAGCAGTACTTC.

The chain combines TRBV5-1 with TRBJ1-6, with 9 positions matching TRBD1. Germline trimming cut 0 bases from V and 10 bases from J; bases unmatched to any gene: 14. The CDR3 runs 18 residues. From germline, CDR1 is SGHRS and CDR2 YFSETQ. CDR3 DNA: TGCGCCAGCAGCTTGGGGCTAACCGGGACAGGGAGGGAGTCACCCCTCCACTTT. This gives the protein CASSLGLTGTGRESPLHF.

The chain is built from TRBV7-2 and TRBJ1-6; D gene unclear. Germline CDR1 is SGHTA and CDR2 is FQGNSA. Trimming took 2 bases from V and 5 from J, leaving 16 bases between them. The CDR3 loop spans 17 amino acids. CDR3 residues: CASSLTWRTDNNSPLHF. The CDR3 coding sequence is TGTGCCAGCAGCTTAACTTGGAGGACGGATAATAATTCACCCCTCCACTTT.

The chain joins TRBV30 to TRBJ2-5, with 8 bases fitting TRBD2. Germline CDR1 and CDR2: GTSNPN and SVGIG (reference sequence). V was clipped by 6 bases and J by 7 bases; unmatched bases: 10. This CDR3 region has 13 residues. The CDR3 DNA sequence: TGTGCCTGCGGGAGGGGCTACCCAGGGACCCAGTACTTC. Translating it yields CACGRGYPGTQYF.

The V call is TRBV5-1, the J call TRBJ2-3; TRBD2 aligns across 8 bases. The germline V gene has CDR1 SGHRS and CDR2 YFSETQ. V gave up 4 bases and J gave up 4 bases; unmatched junction bases: 11. This CDR3 contains 16 residues. The CDR3: CASSVVAGGDSDTQYF. DNA of the CDR3: TGCGCCAGCAGCGTCGTGGCGGGGGGCGACTCAGATACGCAGTATTTT.

The rearrangement links TRBV15 to TRBJ2-7; weak D call: TRBD2 (6 bases). The germline V gene has CDR1 LNHNV and CDR2 YYDKDF (reference sequence). This CDR3 comprises 14 residues. Trimming pared 3 bases from V and 3 bases from J, leaving 12 bases between. In DNA form, the CDR3 reads TGTGCCACCAGCAGGGGGGGAGGCAACTACGAGCAGTACTTC. It is translated as CATSRGGGNYEQYF.

The J gene is TRBJ1-2, the V gene TRBV27; D is ambiguous. The germline V and J ends were trimmed by 2 bases and 8 bases, with 15 bases remaining between them. The CDR3 consists of 14 residues. CDR1 MNHEY and CDR2 SMNVEV come from the germline V gene (reference sequence). For the CDR3, the DNA is TGTGCCAGCAGTTTAACACCGGTAACGGGGGGCTACACCTTC. Its protein product is CASSLTPVTGGYTF.

The gene calls are TRBV2 and TRBJ2-7; 15 nucleotides agree with TRBD2. The V and J ends lost 6 bases and 0 bases, in that order; junction bases with no gene match: 12. In germline, CDR1 is SNHLY, CDR2 FYNNEI. CDR3 length equals 19 residues. In nucleotides, the CDR3 is TGTGCCAGCAGGTCCAGGGGGACTAGCGGGGGGCAAAGCTCCTACGAGCAGTACTTC. Its protein is CASRSRGTSGGQSSYEQYF.

This chain joins TRBV5-1 and TRBJ1-3; possibly TRBD1 for D (6 bases). V gave up 4 bases and J gave up 10 bases, with 18 bases separating them. Germline loops: CDR1 SGHRS, CDR2 YFSETQ. The CDR3 has 14 residues. The DNA for the CDR3 is TGCGCCAGCAGCCCCGGACAGCAAAGAGATACCATATATTTT. Amino acids: CASSPGQQRDTIYF.

V is TRBV19 and J is TRBJ1-2; TRBD1 matches at 9 bases. J was trimmed by 0 bases and V by 7 bases; bases with no gene match: 6. CDR1 is LNHDA, CDR2 SQIVND, per germline (reference sequence). The CDR3 covers 15 residues. CDR3 in DNA: TGTGCCAGTAACGCCGGGACAGGGCCTAACTATGGCTACACCTTC. The encoded protein is CASNAGTGPNYGYTF.